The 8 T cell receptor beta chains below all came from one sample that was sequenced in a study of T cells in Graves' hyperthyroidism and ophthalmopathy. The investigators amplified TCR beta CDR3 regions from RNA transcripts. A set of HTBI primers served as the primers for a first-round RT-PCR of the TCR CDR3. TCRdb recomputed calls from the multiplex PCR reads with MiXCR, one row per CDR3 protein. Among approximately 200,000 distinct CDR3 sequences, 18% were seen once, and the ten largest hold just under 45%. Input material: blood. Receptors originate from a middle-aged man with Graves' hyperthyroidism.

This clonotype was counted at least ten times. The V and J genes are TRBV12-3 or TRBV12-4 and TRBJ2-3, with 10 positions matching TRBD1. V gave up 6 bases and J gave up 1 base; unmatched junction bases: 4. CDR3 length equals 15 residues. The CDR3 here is CASSVTGGGTDTQYF. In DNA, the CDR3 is TGTGCCAGCAGCGTGACAGGGGGCGGCACAGATACGCAGTATTTT.

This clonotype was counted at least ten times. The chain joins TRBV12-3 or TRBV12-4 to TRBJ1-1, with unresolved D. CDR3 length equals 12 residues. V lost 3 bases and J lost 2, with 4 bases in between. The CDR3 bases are TGTGCCAGCAGTTTCAGTAACACTGAAGCTTTCTTT. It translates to CASSFSNTEAFF.

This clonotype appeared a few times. This CDR3 is CSVQGYRDSGNTIYF. The CDR3 nucleotides read TGCAGCGTTCAGGGGTACAGGGACTCTGGAAACACCATATATTTT. V usage is TRBV29-1 and J usage is TRBJ1-3; D is perhaps TRBD1 (6 bases). This CDR3 is built from 15 residues. Germline CDR1 is SQVTM and CDR2 is ANQGSEA. Trimming removed 5 bases from V and 0 bases from J, with 14 bases in between.

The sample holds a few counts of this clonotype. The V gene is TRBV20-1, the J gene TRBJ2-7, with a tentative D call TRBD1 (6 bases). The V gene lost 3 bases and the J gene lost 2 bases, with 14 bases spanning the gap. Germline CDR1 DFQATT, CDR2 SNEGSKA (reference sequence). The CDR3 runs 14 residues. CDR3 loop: CSAREDRRAYEQYF. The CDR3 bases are TGCAGTGCTAGGGAAGACAGGCGGGCCTACGAGCAGTACTTC.

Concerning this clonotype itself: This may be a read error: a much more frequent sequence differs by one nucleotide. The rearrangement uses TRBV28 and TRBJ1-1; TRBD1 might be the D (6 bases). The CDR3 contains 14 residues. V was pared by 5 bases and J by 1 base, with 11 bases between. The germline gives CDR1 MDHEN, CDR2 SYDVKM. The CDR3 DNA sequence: TGTGCCAGCAGTCCACCGGGGGCGAACACTGAAGCTTTCTTT. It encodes CASSPPGANTEAFF.

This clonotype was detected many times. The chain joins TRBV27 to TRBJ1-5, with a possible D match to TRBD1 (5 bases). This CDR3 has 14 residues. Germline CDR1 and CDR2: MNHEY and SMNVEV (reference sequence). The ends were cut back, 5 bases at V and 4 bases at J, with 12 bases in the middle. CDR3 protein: CASSVGAENQPQHF. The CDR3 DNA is TGTGCCAGCAGTGTCGGGGCCGAGAATCAGCCCCAGCATTTT.

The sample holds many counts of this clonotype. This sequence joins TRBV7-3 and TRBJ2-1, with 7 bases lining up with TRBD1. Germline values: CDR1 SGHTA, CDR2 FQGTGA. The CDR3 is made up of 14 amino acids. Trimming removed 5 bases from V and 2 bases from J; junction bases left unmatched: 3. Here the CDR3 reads CASSLGQAYNEQFF. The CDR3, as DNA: TGTGCCAGCAGCCTAGGACAGGCCTACAATGAGCAGTTCTTC.

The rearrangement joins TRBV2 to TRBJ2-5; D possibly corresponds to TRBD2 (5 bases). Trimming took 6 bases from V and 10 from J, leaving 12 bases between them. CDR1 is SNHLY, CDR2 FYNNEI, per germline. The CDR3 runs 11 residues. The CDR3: CASSGKEVQYF. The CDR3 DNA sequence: TGTGCCAGCAGCGGAAAGGAGGTCCAGTACTTC. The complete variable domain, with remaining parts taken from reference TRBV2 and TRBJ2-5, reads EPEVTQTPSHQVTQMGQEVILRCVPISNHLYFYWYRQILGQKVEFLVSFYNNEISEKSEIFDDQFSVERPDGSNFTLKIRSTKLEDSAMYFCASSGKEVQYFGPGTRLLVL.